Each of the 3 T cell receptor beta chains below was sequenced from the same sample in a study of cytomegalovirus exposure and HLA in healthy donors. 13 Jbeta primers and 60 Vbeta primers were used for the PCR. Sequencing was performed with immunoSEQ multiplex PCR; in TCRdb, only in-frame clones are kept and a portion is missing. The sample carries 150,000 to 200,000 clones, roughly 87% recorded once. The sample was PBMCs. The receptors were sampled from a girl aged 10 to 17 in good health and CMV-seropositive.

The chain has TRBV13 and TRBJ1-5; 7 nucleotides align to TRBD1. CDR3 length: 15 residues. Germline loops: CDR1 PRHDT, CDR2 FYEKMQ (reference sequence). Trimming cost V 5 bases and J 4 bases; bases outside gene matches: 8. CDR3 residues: CASSQGQANNQPQHF. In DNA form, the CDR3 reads TGTGCCAGCAGCCAAGGACAGGCAAATAATCAGCCCCAGCATTTT.

The CDR3 region is CASSVVFSFYEQYF. For the CDR3, the DNA is TGTGCCAGCAGCGTAGTGTTTTCATTCTACGAGCAGTACTTC. The chain uses TRBV9 and TRBJ2-7, with D uncertain. The CDR3 spans 14 residues. CDR1 is SGDLS and CDR2 is YYNGEE in the germline V gene. The V gene lost 0 bases and the J gene lost 3 bases, with 10 bases spanning the gap.

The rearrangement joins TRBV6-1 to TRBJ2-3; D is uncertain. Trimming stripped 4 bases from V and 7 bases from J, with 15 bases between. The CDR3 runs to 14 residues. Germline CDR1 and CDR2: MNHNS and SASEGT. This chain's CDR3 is CASSVSNGPNTQYF. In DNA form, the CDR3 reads TGTGCCAGCAGTGTGTCAAACGGTCCTAATACGCAGTATTTT.